This T cell receptor (beta chain) was observed in a study of T cell changes during pregnancy in multiple sclerosis. The V gene end was trimmed by 0 bases and the J gene end by 5 bases; junction bases not matched to a gene: 15. CDR3 length equals 18 residues. Germline V lookup: CDR1 MRHNA, CDR2 SNTAGT. The assay was immunoSEQ multiplex PCR, and TCRdb's table has in-frame clones only and misses some. The table shows fewer than 45,000 clones, with 90% occurring only once. The chain carries TRBV6-4 and TRBJ1-2, with 7 positions matching TRBD1. The receptor comes from a female donor with multiple sclerosis, enrolled in a pregnancy study. The sample was CD8+ T cells from peripheral blood mononuclear cells, taken in the first trimester of pregnancy. The CDR3 nucleotides are TGTGCCAGCAGTGACTCAAGTCGGACAGGCCTGAGTTATTATGGCTACACCTTC. This encodes CASSDSSRTGLSYYGYTF.